These T cell receptor beta chains were read from a single sample in a study of T cells after yellow fever vaccination. TCRdb analysed the 5' RACE reads with MiXCR anew, one entry per CDR3 protein. The profile shows some 320,000 distinct CDR3 sequences, about 10% of them singletons. Sample: CD4+ T cells sorted from PBMCs, taken 45 days after the yellow fever booster vaccination. The receptors were gathered from a man younger than 30 who received the YFV17D yellow fever vaccine. Each CDR3 is given with its conserved first and last residue. D genes are given only for firm matches. Some rows have no size entry. The others give once, few or many, or a class for an expanded clone.

v_gene,abundance,j_gene,d_gene,CDR3aa,CDR3nt
TRBV20-1,.,TRBJ1-1,.,CSARVTAKDTEAFF,TGCAGTGCTCGGGTGACAGCGAAGGACACTGAAGCTTTCTTT
TRBV5-1,.,TRBJ2-3,.,CASSLSAPSTDTQYF,TGCGCCAGCAGCTTGAGTGCACCCAGCACAGATACGCAGTATTTT
TRBV5-4,.,TRBJ2-3,.,CASSSSSPDTQYF,TGTGCCAGCAGCTCGTCGTCGCCCGATACGCAGTATTTT
TRBV4-2,.,TRBJ2-3,.,CASSRGGQGTDTQYF,TGTGCCAGCAGTCGCGGGGGCCAGGGCACAGATACGCAGTATTTT
TRBV10-2,.,TRBJ2-7,.,CASSDPDRYEQYF,TGCGCCAGCAGTGACCCTGACAGGTACGAGCAGTACTTC
TRBV10-3,few,TRBJ2-1,.,CATTPDFYNEQFF,TGTGCCACCACACCGGACTTTTACAATGAGCAGTTCTTC
TRBV6-2/TRBV6-3,.,TRBJ1-2,.,CASSRNGGYGYTF,TGTGCCAGCAGCCGGAACGGGGGCTATGGCTACACCTTC
TRBV3-1,few,TRBJ1-1,.,CASSQGISRAFF,TGTGCCAGCAGCCAAGGGATTTCGCGGGCTTTCTTT
TRBV19,.,TRBJ1-5,.,CASSPGMSQPQHF,TGTGCCAGTAGCCCGGGCATGAGTCAGCCCCAGCATTTT
TRBV5-5,many,TRBJ2-3,.,CASSLSPGSTDTQYF,TGTGCCAGCAGCTTGAGTCCCGGGAGCACAGATACGCAGTATTTT
TRBV5-1,few,TRBJ2-4,TRBD2,CASSLGTSGGAGNIQYF,TGCGCCAGCAGCTTAGGGACTAGCGGGGGGGCCGGAAACATTCAGTACTTC
TRBV7-8,few,TRBJ1-6,.,CASRPWGEGNSPLHF,TGTGCCAGCAGGCCCTGGGGTGAGGGGAATTCACCCCTCCACTTT
TRBV5-4,few,TRBJ2-5,TRBD2,CASRSAGGVQETQYF,TGTGCCAGCAGGTCAGCGGGGGGGGTTCAAGAGACCCAGTACTTC
TRBV7-3,.,TRBJ1-2,.,CASSLRGGAAYGYTF,TGTGCCAGCAGCTTAAGGGGGGGTGCGGCCTATGGCTACACCTTC
TRBV6-2/TRBV6-3,few,TRBJ2-1,TRBD2,CASSSGTSGAREQFF,TGTGCCAGCAGTTCGGGGACTAGCGGGGCCAGGGAGCAGTTCTTC
TRBV6-5,few,TRBJ1-1,.,CASSTRVRGRTEAFF,TGTGCCAGCAGTACCCGCGTTCGGGGCCGCACTGAAGCTTTCTTT
TRBV28,.,TRBJ1-6,.,CASSTPQEGTLHF,TGTGCCAGCAGTACGCCACAGGAGGGGACCCTCCACTTT
TRBV11-3,.,TRBJ1-2,.,CASSSGSRGEGYTF,TGTGCCAGCAGCTCCGGGAGTCGGGGGGAAGGCTACACCTTC
TRBV20-1,many,TRBJ2-2,.,CSARGATGTGELFF,TGCAGTGCTCGGGGGGCCACGGGCACCGGGGAGCTGTTTTTT
TRBV5-4,few,TRBJ2-3,.,CASSLGAGLTDTQYF,TGTGCCAGCAGCTTGGGGGCGGGACTCACAGATACGCAGTATTTT
TRBV11-2,.,TRBJ1-2,.,CASSLGQDHGYTF,TGTGCCAGCAGCTTGGGTCAGGATCATGGCTACACCTTC
TRBV7-3,.,TRBJ1-1,.,CASSQGPVTEAFF,TGTGCCAGCAGTCAGGGGCCTGTCACTGAAGCTTTCTTT
TRBV6-6,few,TRBJ1-3,.,CASSYKAGLDTIYF,TGTGCCAGCAGTTACAAAGCAGGGTTGGACACCATATATTTT
TRBV6-1,few,TRBJ2-1,.,CASRDGQRNEQFF,TGTGCCAGCAGGGACGGACAGCGCAATGAGCAGTTCTTC
TRBV5-1,few,TRBJ1-1,.,CASSLPGRKNTEAFF,TGCGCCAGCAGCTTGCCGGGACGGAAGAACACTGAAGCTTTCTTT
TRBV5-1,.,TRBJ2-5,.,CASSADTGQETQYF,TGCGCCAGCAGCGCCGACACGGGCCAAGAGACCCAGTACTTC
TRBV7-2,.,TRBJ1-2,.,CASSQGYWAYTF,TGTGCCAGCAGCCAAGGGTACTGGGCTTACACCTTC
TRBV4-1,few,TRBJ2-1,TRBD1,CASSPRDPGQGINNEQFF,TGCGCCAGCAGCCCCCGGGATCCCGGACAGGGAATAAACAATGAGCAGTTCTTC
TRBV5-6,.,TRBJ1-5,TRBD1,CASSYRDRGPNQPQHF,TGTGCCAGCAGCTACCGGGACAGGGGGCCTAATCAGCCCCAGCATTTT
TRBV6-5,many,TRBJ1-1,.,CASRKRTEAFF,TGTGCCAGCAGGAAAAGAACTGAAGCTTTCTTT
TRBV27,few,TRBJ1-1,.,CASRGWDTEAFF,TGTGCCAGCAGGGGGTGGGACACTGAAGCTTTCTTT